This T cell receptor (beta chain) was captured by sequencing in a study of T cell clones after liver transplantation. Across the study: HCV positivity affected three of eight recipients; the rest lacked autoimmune or viral indications. Tolerant meant at least one year fully off immunosuppression without liver enzymes above twice normal.

The assay was immunoSEQ multiplex PCR, and TCRdb's table has in-frame clones only and misses some. The sample lists about 120,000 clones, 90% seen once, with around 0.83% in the top ten. The length of the CDR3 is 15 residues. The germline V gene encodes CDR1 SGHTA and CDR2 FQGNSA. V shed 5 bases and J shed 4 bases, with 12 bases lying between them. Study findings and constraints: A larger donor-reactive than third-party decline suggested partial antigen-specific deletion.

Turning to this clone: Its antigen remains unknown.

This chain links TRBV7-2 with TRBJ2-6; D is unresolved. The input for sequencing was CD4+ T cells from blood, taken 12 months after liver transplant. The TCR sequence derives from a human patient who received a liver transplant. Part of the T cells may come from the graft donor. The CDR3 region has the DNA TGTGCCAGCAGCCAGGACCTCCCGGGGGCCAACGTCCTGACTTTC. This sequence encodes CASSQDLPGANVLTF.